One sample yielded the 19 T cell receptor beta chains listed below, sequenced in a study of T cells in Graves' hyperthyroidism and ophthalmopathy. The investigators amplified TCR beta CDR3 regions from RNA transcripts. An initial round of RT-PCR targeting the TCR CDR3 relied on the HTBI primer set. TCRdb reprocessed the multiplex PCR reads via MiXCR and lists one record per CDR3 protein. The repertoire has hundreds of thousands of distinct CDR3 sequences, around 45% of them found once; the top ten carry 6.5% to 9%. Sequences were obtained from peripheral blood or thyroid tissue (not recorded which). The receptors come from a woman between 18 and 30 years old with Graves' hyperthyroidism.

The chain is built from TRBV5-1 and TRBJ2-5; 12 nucleotides agree with TRBD1. CDR1 SGHRS and CDR2 YFSETQ come from the germline V gene. CDR3 size: 14 residues. V lost 9 bases and J lost 1; bases outside the gene matches: 4. CDR3 DNA: TGCGCCACTGGGACAGGGGGCCTCCAAGAGACCCAGTACTTC. Translated, it gives CATGTGGLQETQYF. Based on the CDR3 plus reference TRBV5-1 and TRBJ2-5, the full variable domain is KAGVTQTPRYLIKTRGQQVTLSCSPISGHRSVSWYQQTPGQGLQFLFEYFSETQRNKGNFPGRFSGRQFSNSRSEMNVSTLELGDSALYLCATGTGGLQETQYFGPGTRLLVL.

This clonotype was recorded a few times. The chain is built from TRBV15 and TRBJ1-1; a possible D gene is TRBD1 (5 bases). Germline V gene lookup returns CDR1 LNHNV and CDR2 YYDKDF (reference sequence). CDR3 length equals 13 residues. V dropped 1 base and J dropped 6 bases, with 9 bases sitting between them. CDR3 coding DNA: TGTGCCACCAGCAGAGCCCAGGGAGCTGAAGCTTTCTTT. Its protein is CATSRAQGAEAFF.

At least ten counts were recorded for this clonotype. The CDR3 bases are TGTGCCAGCAGCCCCGACAGGGTGCACACTGAAGCTTTCTTT. Its translation is CASSPDRVHTEAFF. The chain uses TRBV7-9 and TRBJ1-1; 7 bases align to TRBD1. V shed 5 bases and J 3 bases; nucleotides not matched to a gene: 6. This CDR3 spans 14 amino acids. Germline assignment: CDR1 SEHNR and CDR2 FQNEAQ (reference sequence).

This CDR3 reads CSAREAGQANTEAFF. CDR3 nucleotides: TGCAGTGCTAGAGAAGCGGGACAGGCGAACACTGAAGCTTTCTTT. This sequence joins TRBV20-1 and TRBJ1-1; 8 nucleotides match TRBD1. Germline V gene sequence: CDR1 DFQATT, CDR2 SNEGSKA (reference sequence). The CDR3 totals 15 residues. The V segment lost 0 bases and the J segment 1 base; nucleotides outside the gene matches: 4.

In this sample, this clonotype turned up a few times. The V call is TRBV7-9, the J call TRBJ1-1, with D uncertain. Trimming took off 7 bases at V and 1 base at J, with 4 bases between the two ends. This CDR3 is built from 11 residues. From germline, CDR1 is SEHNR and CDR2 FQNEAQ (reference sequence). The chain's CDR3 is CASTWNTEAFF. CDR3 DNA sequence: TGTGCCAGCACCTGGAACACTGAAGCTTTCTTT.

This clonotype has a handful of counts. This chain uses TRBV7-9 with TRBJ1-5; no firm D call. The germline V gene encodes CDR1 SEHNR and CDR2 FQNEAQ (reference sequence). The CDR3 is 11 amino acids. Trimming left V 10 bases short and J 11 bases short, with 15 bases between. This CDR3 reads CATGDPPAQHF. CDR3 DNA sequence: TGTGCCACAGGAGATCCACCCGCCCAGCATTTT.

This clonotype has just a few counts. This chain joins TRBV6-1 and TRBJ1-2; D gene uncertain. Between the trimmed V and J ends, which lost 8 bases and 7 bases, there was a span of 14 bases. From germline, CDR1 is MNHNS and CDR2 SASEGT. CDR3 length equals 12 residues. The CDR3 region is CASEVTFRGYTF. CDR3 nucleotides: TGTGCCAGCGAGGTCACATTCCGTGGCTACACCTTC.

This clonotype was counted at least ten times. The rearrangement joins TRBV7-8 to TRBJ2-6, with D hard to call. Germline CDR1 and CDR2: SGHVS and FQNEAQ. Trimming left V 5 bases short and J 0 bases short, with 2 bases between. There are 13 residues in the CDR3. The CDR3 loop is CASSRSGANVLTF. CDR3 nucleotides: TGTGCCAGCAGCCGCTCTGGGGCCAACGTCCTGACTTTC.

The chain recombines TRBV20-1 with TRBJ1-5; a possible D gene is TRBD1 (5 bases). Germline V gives CDR1 DFQATT, CDR2 SNEGSKA (reference sequence). V dropped 6 bases and J dropped 9 bases, with 21 bases sitting between them. The CDR3 is 14 amino acids. As DNA, the CDR3 is TGCAGTGCCCAGGGAGGAGGGATGGTCCGGCCCCAGCATTTT. Its protein is CSAQGGGMVRPQHF.

The chain is built from TRBV4-3 and TRBJ2-7; weak D call: TRBD1 (5 bases). Germline CDR1 is LGHNA and CDR2 is YSLEER. This CDR3 contains 12 residues. V was cut by 2 bases and J by 6 bases, with 8 bases left in between. The CDR3 DNA is TGCGCCAGCAGCCAAAGGGGCGGCGAGCAGTACTTC. Translation: CASSQRGGEQYF.

The sample holds a few counts of this clonotype. The CDR3 nucleotides read TGTGCCAGCTCAACCCTGACAGGGGGCGGTTCACCCCTCCACTTT. Its protein is CASSTLTGGGSPLHF. The V call is TRBV11-2, the J call TRBJ1-6; 10 positions match TRBD1. CDR1 is SGHAT and CDR2 is FQNNGV in the germline V gene. CDR3 length equals 15 residues. V lost 8 bases, J lost 9 bases, and 10 bases stayed unmatched. Filled out from reference TRBV11-2 and TRBJ1-6, the complete variable domain reads EAGVAQSPRYKIIEKRQSVAFWCNPISGHATLYWYQQILGQGPKLLIQFQNNGVVDDSQLPKDRFSAERLKGVDSTLKIQPAKLEDSAVYLCASSTLTGGGSPLHFGNGTRLTVT.

This clonotype was seen only a few times. The rearrangement links TRBV20-1 to TRBJ2-7, with a weak D call TRBD2 (6 bases). CDR1 and CDR2 from the germline V gene are DFQATT and SNEGSKA (reference sequence). Between the trimmed V and J ends, which lost 3 bases and 5 bases, there was a span of 20 bases. The CDR3 totals 15 residues. CDR3 in amino acids: CSASYNGGARDEQYF. The CDR3 DNA follows: TGCAGTGCTAGTTATAATGGCGGGGCACGAGACGAGCAGTACTTC.

CDR3 in amino acids: CASSSLPGTAGGYTF. CDR3 DNA: TGTGCCAGCAGCTCCCTCCCCGGGACAGCCGGTGGCTACACCTTC. The rearrangement uses TRBV7-6 and TRBJ1-2; 7 nucleotides align to TRBD1. This CDR3 has 15 residues. The V gene end was trimmed by 4 bases and the J gene end by 7 bases; junction bases not matched to a gene: 12. Germline V lookup: CDR1 SGHVS, CDR2 FNYEAQ.

This clonotype was observed a handful of times. The rearrangement uses TRBV19 and TRBJ1-5; D is undetermined. Germline V lookup: CDR1 LNHDA, CDR2 SQIVND (reference sequence). The CDR3 loop spans 13 amino acids. V was pared by 0 bases and J by 11 bases, with 11 bases between. The CDR3 coding sequence is TGTGCCAGTAGTATAGATCTTGGCATTTCCCAGCATTTT. Its translation is CASSIDLGISQHF. Using reference TRBV19 and TRBJ1-5 for the parts outside the CDR3, the full variable domain is DGGITQSPKYLFRKEGQNVTLSCEQNLNHDAMYWYRQDPGQGLRLIYYSQIVNDFQKGDIAEGYSVSREKKESFPLTVTSAQKNPTAFYLCASSIDLGISQHFGDGTRLSIL.

This chain connects TRBV7-9 to TRBJ1-5; maybe TRBD1 (5 bases). The CDR3 is made up of 16 amino acids. Germline assignment: CDR1 SEHNR and CDR2 FQNEAQ (reference sequence). V lost 5 bases, J lost 0 bases, and 14 bases lay in between. The CDR3 reads CASSPSDSNSNQPQHF. CDR3 coding DNA: TGTGCCAGCAGCCCCTCCGACAGCAATAGCAATCAGCCCCAGCATTTT.

The chain links TRBV12-3 or TRBV12-4 to TRBJ1-1; D remains unclear. The V gene lost 5 bases and the J gene lost 11 bases, with 18 bases spanning the gap. This CDR3 spans 13 amino acids. The CDR3 DNA follows: TGTGCCAGCAGTAGAGATATGGGTAGGCGGGCTTTCTTT. This translates into CASSRDMGRRAFF.

The rearrangement uses TRBV29-1 and TRBJ2-7; tentatively, D is TRBD1 (7 bases). Trimming stripped 8 bases from V and 4 bases from J, with 18 bases between. Per germline, CDR1 SQVTM and CDR2 ANQGSEA. The CDR3 has 13 amino acids. CDR3 in DNA: TGCAGCCGTCGACAGGGAGGTGGGTACGAGCAGTACTTC. As protein: CSRRQGGGYEQYF.

With regard to this clonotype: A read error may be the cause here, since a much bigger clone is one base away. In DNA, the CDR3 is TGTGCCAGCAGGGGGACAGAGAATGAAAAACTGTTTTTT. This sequence encodes CASRGTENEKLFF. The chain has TRBV6-4 and TRBJ1-4; the match to TRBD1 covers 7 bases. This CDR3 region has 13 residues. J gave up 5 bases and V 6 bases, and 3 bases lay outside the gene matches. Germline loops: CDR1 MRHNA, CDR2 SNTAGT.

This clonotype came up a few times. This chain connects TRBV20-1 to TRBJ1-4; D might be TRBD1 (5 bases). The CDR3 extends over 14 amino acids. Per germline, CDR1 DFQATT and CDR2 SNEGSKA (reference sequence). Trimming pared 0 bases from V and 6 bases from J, leaving 11 bases between. The CDR3 bases are TGCAGTGCTAGAGATACCGGGGGTTATGAAAAACTGTTTTTT. Translated: CSARDTGGYEKLFF.